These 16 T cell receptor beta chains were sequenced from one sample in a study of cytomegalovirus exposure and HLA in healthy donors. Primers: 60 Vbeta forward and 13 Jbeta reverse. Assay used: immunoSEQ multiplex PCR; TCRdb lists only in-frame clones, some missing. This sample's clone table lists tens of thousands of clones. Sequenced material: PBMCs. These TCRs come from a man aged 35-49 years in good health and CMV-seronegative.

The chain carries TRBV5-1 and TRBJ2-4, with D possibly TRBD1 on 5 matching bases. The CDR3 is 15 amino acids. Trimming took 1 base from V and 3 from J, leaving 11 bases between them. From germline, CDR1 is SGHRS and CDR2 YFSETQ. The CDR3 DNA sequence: TGCGCCAGCAGCTTGATGGGGCAGGGCAAAAACATTCAGTACTTC. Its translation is CASSLMGQGKNIQYF.

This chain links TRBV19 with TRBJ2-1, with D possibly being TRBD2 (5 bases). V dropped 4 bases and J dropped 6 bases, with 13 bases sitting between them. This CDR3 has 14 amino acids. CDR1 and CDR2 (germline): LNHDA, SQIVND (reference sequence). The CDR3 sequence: CASSRVRGINEQFF. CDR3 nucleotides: TGTGCCAGTAGTAGGGTAAGAGGGATCAATGAGCAGTTCTTC.

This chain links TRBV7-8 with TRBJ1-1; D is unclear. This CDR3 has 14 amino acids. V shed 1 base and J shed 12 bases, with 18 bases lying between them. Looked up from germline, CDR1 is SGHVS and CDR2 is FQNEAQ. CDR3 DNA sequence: TGTGCCAGCAGCTTAGGATCGGACTCTAGTAAGTCTTTCTTT. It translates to CASSLGSDSSKSFF.

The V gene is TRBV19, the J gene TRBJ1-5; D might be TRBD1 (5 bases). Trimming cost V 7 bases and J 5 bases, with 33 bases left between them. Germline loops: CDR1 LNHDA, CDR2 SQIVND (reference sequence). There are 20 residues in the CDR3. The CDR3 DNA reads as TGTGCCAGTACTCCCGGTGGGGGACTGGAGGGTTGGTGGAGCGATCAGCCCCAGCATTTT. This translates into CASTPGGGLEGWWSDQPQHF.

CDR3 sequence (DNA): TGTGCCAGCAGTTTTTTAGGACAGGTGGGGTTAGTAGAGACCCAGTACTTC. Translating it yields CASSFLGQVGLVETQYF. The chain uses TRBV27 and TRBJ2-5; TRBD1 matches 7 bases. The V gene's germline CDR1 is MNHEY and CDR2 SMNVEV (reference sequence). The CDR3 has 17 amino acids. V was clipped by 3 bases and J by 4 bases; unmatched bases: 14.

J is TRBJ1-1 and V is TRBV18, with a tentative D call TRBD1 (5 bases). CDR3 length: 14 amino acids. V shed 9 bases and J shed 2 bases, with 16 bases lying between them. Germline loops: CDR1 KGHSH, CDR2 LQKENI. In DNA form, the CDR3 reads TGTGCCAGTTCTTCGGCGGGGCTAAACACTGAAGCTTTCTTT. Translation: CASSSAGLNTEAFF.

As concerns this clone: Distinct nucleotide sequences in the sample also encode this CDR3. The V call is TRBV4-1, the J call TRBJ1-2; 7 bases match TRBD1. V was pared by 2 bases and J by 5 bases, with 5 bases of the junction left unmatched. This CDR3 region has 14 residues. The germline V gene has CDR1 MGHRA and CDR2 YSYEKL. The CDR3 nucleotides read TGCGCCAGCAGCCAACCGACAGGGAATTATGGCTACACCTTC. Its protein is CASSQPTGNYGYTF.

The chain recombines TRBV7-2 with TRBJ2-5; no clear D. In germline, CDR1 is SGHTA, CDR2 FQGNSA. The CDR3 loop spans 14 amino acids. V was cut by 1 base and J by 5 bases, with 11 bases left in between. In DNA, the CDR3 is TGTGCCAGCAGCTTAGGAGGTTCAGAGGAGACCCAGTACTTC. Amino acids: CASSLGGSEETQYF.

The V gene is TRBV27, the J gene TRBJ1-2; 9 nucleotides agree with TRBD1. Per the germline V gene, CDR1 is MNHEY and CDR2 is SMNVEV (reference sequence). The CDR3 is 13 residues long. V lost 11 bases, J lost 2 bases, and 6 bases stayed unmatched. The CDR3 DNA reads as TGTGCCGAACAGGGGGCGAAAAACTATGGCTACACCTTC. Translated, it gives CAEQGAKNYGYTF.

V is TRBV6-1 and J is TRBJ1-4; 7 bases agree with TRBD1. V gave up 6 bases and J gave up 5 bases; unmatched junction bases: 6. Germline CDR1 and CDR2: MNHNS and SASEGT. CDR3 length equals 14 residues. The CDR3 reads CASSWGTENEKLFF. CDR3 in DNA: TGTGCCAGCAGCTGGGGGACAGAAAATGAAAAACTGTTTTTT.

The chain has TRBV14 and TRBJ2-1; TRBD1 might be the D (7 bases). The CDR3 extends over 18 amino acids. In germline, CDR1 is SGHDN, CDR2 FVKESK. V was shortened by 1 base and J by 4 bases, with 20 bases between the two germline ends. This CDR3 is CASSQAGWRDRIYNEQFF. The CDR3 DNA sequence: TGTGCCAGCAGCCAAGCTGGGTGGAGGGACAGAATATACAATGAGCAGTTCTTC.

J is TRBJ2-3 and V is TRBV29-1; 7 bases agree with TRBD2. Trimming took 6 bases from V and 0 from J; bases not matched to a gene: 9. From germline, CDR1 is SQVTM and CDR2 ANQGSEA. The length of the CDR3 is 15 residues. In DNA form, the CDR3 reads TGCAGCGTCCGGACGGCTAGCGGCAGCACAGATACGCAGTATTTT. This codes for CSVRTASGSTDTQYF.

The CDR3 is CASSSPGQQWGQFF. CDR3 DNA sequence: TGCGCCAGCAGCTCTCCGGGACAACAATGGGGGCAGTTCTTC. J is TRBJ2-1 and V is TRBV5-1, with a weak D call TRBD1 (6 bases). The CDR3 totals 14 residues. V dropped 3 bases and J dropped 12 bases, with 19 bases sitting between them. Looked up from germline, CDR1 is SGHRS and CDR2 is YFSETQ.

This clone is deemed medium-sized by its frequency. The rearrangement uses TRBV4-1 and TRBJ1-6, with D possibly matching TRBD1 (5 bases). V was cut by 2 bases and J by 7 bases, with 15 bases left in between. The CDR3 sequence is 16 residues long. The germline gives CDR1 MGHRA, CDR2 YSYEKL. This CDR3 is CASSQPSAGPNSPLHF. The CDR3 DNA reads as TGCGCCAGCAGCCAACCGTCTGCAGGGCCCAATTCACCCCTCCACTTT.

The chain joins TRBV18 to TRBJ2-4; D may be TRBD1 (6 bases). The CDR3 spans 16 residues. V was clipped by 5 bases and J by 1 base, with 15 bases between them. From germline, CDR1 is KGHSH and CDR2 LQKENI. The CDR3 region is CASSTTPGAAKNIQYF. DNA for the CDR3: TGTGCCAGCTCAACTACACCAGGGGCGGCCAAAAACATTCAGTACTTC.

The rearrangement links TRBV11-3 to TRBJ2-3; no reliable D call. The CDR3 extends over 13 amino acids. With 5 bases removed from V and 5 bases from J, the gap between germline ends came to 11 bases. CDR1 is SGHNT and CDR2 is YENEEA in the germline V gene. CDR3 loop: CASSPSTGDTQYF. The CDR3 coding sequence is TGTGCCAGCAGCCCGTCGACTGGAGATACGCAGTATTTT.